One and the same sample provided the 8 T cell receptor beta chains below, sequenced in a study of T cell repertoires in cytomegalovirus infection. Their target antigens are unknown. One entry per CDR3 protein results from TCRdb running MiXCR on the reads. The top ten clones hold roughly an eighth of a sample with hundreds of thousands of distinct CDR3 sequences, approximately 30% of them seen once. Material: cultured CD8+ T cells from PBMCs, obtained from culture after CMV antigen stimulation. These receptors all come from a human donor in good health (CMV status not recorded). Some clones in this sample may be carry-over from other donors' samples.

This sequence joins TRBV2 and TRBJ2-7; D may be TRBD1 (6 bases). Germline-derived CDR1 and CDR2 are SNHLY and FYNNEI. This CDR3 region has 16 residues. Trimming cost V 6 bases and J 2 bases, with 20 bases left between them. The CDR3 here is CASREPGQKNPYEQYF. The CDR3 region has the DNA TGTGCCAGCAGAGAACCCGGACAGAAAAATCCCTACGAGCAGTACTTC.

The rearrangement links TRBV3-1 to TRBJ1-4, with TRBD1 as a possible D gene (5 bases). Germline V CDR1 and CDR2: LGHDT, YNNKEL (reference sequence). The CDR3 spans 14 residues. The ends were cut back, 0 bases at V and 8 bases at J, with 10 bases in the middle. CDR3 in amino acids: CASSQETGGEKLFF. The CDR3 DNA follows: TGTGCCAGCAGCCAAGAAACAGGAGGCGAAAAACTGTTTTTT.

This clonotype was observed a few times. The V gene is TRBV7-9, the J gene TRBJ2-3; the D is unclear. The CDR3 loop spans 15 amino acids. Germline CDR1 reads SEHNR; CDR2 reads FQNEAQ (reference sequence). V was clipped by 5 bases and J by 2 bases, with 14 bases between them. CDR3 residues: CASSVVVNDTDTQYF. The CDR3 DNA reads as TGTGCCAGCAGCGTCGTGGTTAATGACACAGATACGCAGTATTTT.

The DNA of the CDR3 is TGCGCCAGCAGCTTAGAGGACCGCACAGATACGCAGTATTTT. This sequence encodes CASSLEDRTDTQYF. The chain has TRBV5-1 and TRBJ2-3; unclear D gene. Germline CDR1 SGHRS, CDR2 YFSETQ. The CDR3 is 14 amino acids. V shed 2 bases and J shed 1 base, with 8 bases lying between them.

This clonotype was observed a handful of times. V and J are TRBV12-3 or TRBV12-4 and TRBJ2-7; tentative D call: TRBD1 (6 bases). The CDR3 consists of 14 residues. The V and J ends lost 6 bases and 5 bases respectively, with 17 bases between them. CDR3 nucleotides: TGTGCCAGCAGCCCCCGTTCGGACAGCGACGAGCAGTACTTC. It is translated as CASSPRSDSDEQYF.

Details on this clonotype: Relative to the germline gene, one junction end is altered; a read error may explain this. This chain connects TRBV11-2 to TRBJ2-2; TRBD1 agrees at 7 bases. Germline-derived CDR1 and CDR2 are SGHAT and FQNNGV. There are 16 residues in the CDR3. The CDR3 DNA reads as TGTGCCAGCAGCTTAGAGGGGACAGCGAACACCGGGGAGCAGTTTTTT. Translation gives CASSLEGTANTGEQFF.

This rearrangement joins TRBV7-9 to TRBJ2-3, with D hard to call. The CDR3 is 13 amino acids. The V end was cut by 5 bases, the J end by 0 bases, with 6 bases between. Germline V gene lookup returns CDR1 SEHNR and CDR2 FQNEAQ (reference sequence). The CDR3 DNA sequence: TGTGCCAGCAGCAATCCCAGCACAGATACGCAGTATTTT. Protein: CASSNPSTDTQYF.

This clonotype was found once. The V and J genes are TRBV6-4 and TRBJ2-7, with 7 bases lining up with TRBD1. The CDR3 is 14 residues long. CDR1 and CDR2 (germline): MRHNA, SNTAGT. V shed 7 bases, J shed 1 base, and the junction held 7 bases outside the gene matches. The CDR3 bases are TGTGCCAGCAAGAGACAGGGATCGTCCTACGAGCAGTACGTC. This encodes CASKRQGSSYEQYV.